The source of this T cell receptor beta chain is a study of T cells in women clearing cervical HPV infection. Study background: Cases: HPV16-related CIN3 or worse on histology, 2 invasive cancers.

The table came from immunoSEQ multiplex PCR; TCRdb's copy has only in-frame clones and leaves some out. This repertoire comprises 40,000 or so clones; its ten largest clones make up about 5.8%. A remark on this clone: Its antigen is still unknown. The read stops 3 residues short of the end of the CDR3; the missing end is completed from the germline J gene.

General study points: It is unknown whether associations predate infection; no effector/memory or HPV-specific sorting.

Trimming left V 1 base short and J 2 bases short, with 9 bases between. This CDR3 is built from 14 residues. Germline CDR1 reads SGHRS; CDR2 reads YFSETQ. The sample taken for sequencing was blood buffy coat. This TCR derives from a woman between 18 and 70 years old with a cervical HPV16 infection that either progressed to CIN3+ or cleared (not recorded which). V is TRBV5-1 and J is TRBJ2-5; perhaps TRBD1 as D (5 bases). The DNA read from the CDR3 is TGCGCCAGCAGCTTGTTGACAGCTCAAGAGACC. Amino acids: CASSLLTAQET. The entire CDR3 sequence reads CASSLLTAQETQYF.